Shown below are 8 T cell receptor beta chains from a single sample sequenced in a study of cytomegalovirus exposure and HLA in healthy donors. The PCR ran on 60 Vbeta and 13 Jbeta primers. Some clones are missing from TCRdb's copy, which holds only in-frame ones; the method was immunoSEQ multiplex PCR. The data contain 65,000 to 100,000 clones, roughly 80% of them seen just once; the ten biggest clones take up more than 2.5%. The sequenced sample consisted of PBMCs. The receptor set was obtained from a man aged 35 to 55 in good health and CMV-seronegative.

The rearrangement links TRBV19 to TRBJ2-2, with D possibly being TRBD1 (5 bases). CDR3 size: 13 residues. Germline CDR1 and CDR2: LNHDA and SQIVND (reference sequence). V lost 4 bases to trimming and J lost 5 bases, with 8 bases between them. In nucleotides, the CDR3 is TGTGCCAGTAGTAGAAGACAGACCGGGGAGCTGTTTTTT. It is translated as CASSRRQTGELFF. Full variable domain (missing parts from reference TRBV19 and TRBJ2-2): DGGITQSPKYLFRKEGQNVTLSCEQNLNHDAMYWYRQDPGQGLRLIYYSQIVNDFQKGDIAEGYSVSREKKESFPLTVTSAQKNPTAFYLCASSRRQTGELFFGEGSRLTVL.

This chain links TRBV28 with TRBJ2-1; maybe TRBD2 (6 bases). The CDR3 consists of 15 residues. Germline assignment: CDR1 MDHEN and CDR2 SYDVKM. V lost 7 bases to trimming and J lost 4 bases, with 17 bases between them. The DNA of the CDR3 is TGTGCCAGCACAAACCTCGGGACTGGTTACAATGAGCAGTTCTTC. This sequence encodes CASTNLGTGYNEQFF.

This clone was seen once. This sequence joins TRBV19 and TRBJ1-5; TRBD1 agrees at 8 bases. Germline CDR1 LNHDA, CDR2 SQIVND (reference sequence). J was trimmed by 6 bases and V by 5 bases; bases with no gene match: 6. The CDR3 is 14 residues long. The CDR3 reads CASSGQGAGQPQHF. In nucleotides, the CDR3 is TGTGCCAGTAGTGGGCAGGGGGCCGGTCAGCCCCAGCATTTT.

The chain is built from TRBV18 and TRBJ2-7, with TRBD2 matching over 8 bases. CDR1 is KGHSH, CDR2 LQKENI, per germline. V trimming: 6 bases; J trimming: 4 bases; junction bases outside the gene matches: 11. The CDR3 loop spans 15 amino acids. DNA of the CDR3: TGTGCCAGCTCCCAACTAGCGGCGTACACTTACGAGCAGTACTTC. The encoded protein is CASSQLAAYTYEQYF.

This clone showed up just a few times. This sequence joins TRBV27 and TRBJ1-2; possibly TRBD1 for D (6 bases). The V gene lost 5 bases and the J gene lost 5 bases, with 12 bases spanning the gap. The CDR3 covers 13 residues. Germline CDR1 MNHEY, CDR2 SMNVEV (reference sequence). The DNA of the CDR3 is TGTGCCAGCAGTGACAGGTTTCGTTATGGCTACACCTTC. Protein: CASSDRFRYGYTF.

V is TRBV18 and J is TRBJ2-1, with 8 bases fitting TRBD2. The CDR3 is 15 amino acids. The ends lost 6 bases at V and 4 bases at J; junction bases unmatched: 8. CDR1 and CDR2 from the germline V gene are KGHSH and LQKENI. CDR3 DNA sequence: TGTGCCAGCTCCCCGTCAGCGGGGGCATACAATGAGCAGTTCTTC. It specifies CASSPSAGAYNEQFF.

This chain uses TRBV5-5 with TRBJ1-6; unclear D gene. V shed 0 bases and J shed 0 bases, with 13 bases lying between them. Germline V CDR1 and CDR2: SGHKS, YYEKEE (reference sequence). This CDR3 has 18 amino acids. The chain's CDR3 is CASSLVPITSSYNSPLHF. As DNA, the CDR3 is TGTGCCAGCAGCTTGGTCCCCATAACGAGCTCCTATAATTCACCCCTCCACTTT.

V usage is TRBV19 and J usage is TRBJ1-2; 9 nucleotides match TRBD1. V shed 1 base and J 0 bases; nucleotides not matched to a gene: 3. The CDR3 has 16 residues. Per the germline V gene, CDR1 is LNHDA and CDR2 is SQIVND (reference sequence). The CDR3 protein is CASSIVTGGTNYGYTF. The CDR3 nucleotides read TGTGCCAGTAGTATAGTTACAGGGGGCACTAACTATGGCTACACCTTC.